This T cell receptor beta chain was sequenced for a study of cytomegalovirus exposure and HLA in healthy donors. Points from the study as a whole: An apparent linkage of common viral pathogens to several of the most significant clusters emerged in a later analysis. Evidence from a later analysis indicated that most CMV-associated TCR beta chains looked HLA-restricted. Some highly shared sequence variants likely arose as a pipeline artifact.

Worth noting for this clone: Its antigen is still unknown.

Trimming took 0 bases from V and 5 from J, leaving 8 bases between them. There are 14 residues in the CDR3. Germline V CDR1 and CDR2: SGHRS, YFSETQ. PCR primers comprised 60 Vbeta and 13 Jbeta primers. Only in-frame clones appear in the TCRdb table, and some are missing; sequencing was by immunoSEQ multiplex PCR. The sample has 140,000 or so clones, about a tenth seen once. Sequencing input: PBMCs. The rearrangement links TRBV5-1 to TRBJ1-4; D not resolved. The receptor was isolated from a male donor in good health and CMV-seronegative. This chain's CDR3 is CASSLGPGNEKLFF. CDR3 nucleotides: TGCGCCAGCAGCTTGGGCCCGGGAAATGAAAAACTGTTTTTT.